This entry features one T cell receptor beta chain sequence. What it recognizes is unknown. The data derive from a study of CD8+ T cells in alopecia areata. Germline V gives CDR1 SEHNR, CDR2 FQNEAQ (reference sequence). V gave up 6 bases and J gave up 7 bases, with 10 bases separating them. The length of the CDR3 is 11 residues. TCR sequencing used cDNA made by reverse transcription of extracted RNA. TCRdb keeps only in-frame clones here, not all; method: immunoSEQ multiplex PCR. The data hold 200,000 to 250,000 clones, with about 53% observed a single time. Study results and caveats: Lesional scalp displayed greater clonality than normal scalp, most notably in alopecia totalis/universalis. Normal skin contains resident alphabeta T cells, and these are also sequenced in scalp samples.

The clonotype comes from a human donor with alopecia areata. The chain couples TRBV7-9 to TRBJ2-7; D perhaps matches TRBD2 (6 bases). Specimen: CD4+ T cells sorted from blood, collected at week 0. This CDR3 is CASSQRGEQYF. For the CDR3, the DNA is TGTGCCAGCAGTCAACGGGGGGAGCAGTACTTC.